This T cell receptor (beta chain) was identified during a study of CD8 T cells in Susac syndrome. Study information: The sequenced Susac syndrome patients comprised five or six with active disease and about eight in remission. Blood was drawn from Susac syndrome patients while they were therapy-naive, on corticosteroids, or on intravenous immunoglobulin alone.

Per germline, CDR1 SQVTM and CDR2 ANQGSEA. The V end lost 3 bases, the J end lost 6 bases, and 9 bases lay between the germline ends. CDR3 length equals 12 residues. Reverse transcription of about 0.5 to 1 ug RNA used random hexamers. The immunoSEQ assay covered 54 Vbeta and 13 Jbeta segments for CDR3. TCRdb reanalysed the immunoSEQ multiplex PCR reads using MiXCR and keeps one entry per CDR3 protein. There are fewer than 200,000 distinct CDR3 sequences in the sample; approximately 94% occur only once, and around 0.11% lies in the top ten. This TCR was sampled from a human donor with Susac syndrome. Material for sequencing was CD4+ T cells from PBMCs. The chain uses TRBV29-1 and TRBJ2-1, with D perhaps matching TRBD2 (6 bases). The CDR3 sequence: CSVDGGLNEQFF. CDR3 bases: TGCAGCGTTGATGGAGGGCTCAATGAGCAGTTCTTC.